This record covers a single TCR beta chain. Trimming cost V 5 bases and J 6 bases; bases outside gene matches: 9. The CDR3 runs 15 residues. Germline CDR1 SGHRS, CDR2 YFSETQ. As it was prepared, the TCRbeta library received unique molecular identifiers. Each CDR3 protein is one row after TCRdb ran MiXCR on the PCR reads. This sample has more than 550,000 distinct CDR3 sequences, with roughly a tenth found just once. This record comes from a study of T-cell reconstitution after alpha-beta-depleted transplantation in children. The sequence derives from a human donor who donated a stem cell graft to a child with acute myeloid leukemia. V usage is TRBV5-1 and J usage is TRBJ2-5; TRBD2 agrees at 11 bases. The source was PBMCs from the stem cell graft donor, collected from the stem cell graft. CDR3 amino acids: CASRPLAGDGKTQYF. Here the CDR3 DNA reads TGCGCCAGCAGACCACTAGCGGGAGATGGAAAGACCCAGTACTTC.